Sequencing of this T cell receptor beta chain was carried out in a study of human T cells and chemical hapten exposure. Overall study context: From small differences in pooled library volume came most of the variation in per-sample TCR yields.

Germline V gene lookup returns CDR1 SNHLY and CDR2 FYNNEI. The CDR3 is 13 amino acids. The V gene lost 1 base and the J gene lost 1 base, with 1 base spanning the gap. During construction of the library, unique molecular identifiers were attached to individual cDNA molecules for quantitative, reproducible TCR counting. How the authors handled the data: Sampled TCR counts reached a median of around 89,000 per sample, with values ranging from roughly 20,000 to 750,000. One entry per CDR3 protein, called by TCRdb with MiXCR from the RACE reads. It is TCRdb's table, rather than the study itself, that gives the V and J calls and clone size. The sample includes about 300,000 distinct CDR3 sequences, around 5% of them seen just once. Sample time point: pre-sensitization, week 0. Treatment given: therapeutic diphenylcyclopropenone sensitization with weekly scalp DPC. The template was total RNA from unfractionated whole blood.

The rearrangement joins TRBV2 to TRBJ2-2; no firm D call. The sequenced sample was whole blood, obtained in connection with sensitization to the hapten diphenylcyclopropenone (DPC). This TCR came from a young woman with alopecia areata. Some clones in this sample may be carry-over from other donors' samples. CDR3 coding DNA: TGTGCCAGCAGTGAAGTGAACACCGGGGAGCTGTTTTTT. Its translation is CASSEVNTGELFF.